Sequencing of this T cell receptor beta chain was carried out in a study of identical twins. TCRdb ran MiXCR on the 5' RACE reads and lists one entry per CDR3 protein. The sample has about 570,000 distinct CDR3 sequences; over 8.5% are singletons. After removal of 3 bases from V and 3 bases from J, the junction contained 8 bases not matched to a gene. The CDR3 runs to 15 residues. These data also formed part of another study, on yellow fever vaccine responses in identical twins.

The chain is built from TRBV12-3 or TRBV12-4 and TRBJ2-7, with 7 positions matching TRBD1. What was sequenced was PBMCs. This TCR came from a woman younger than 35 in good health. For the CDR3, the DNA is TGTGCCAGCAGTTTCGGATACAGGGGACGCTACGAGCAGTACTTC. Amino acids: CASSFGYRGRYEQYF.